The 31 T cell receptor beta chains reported below all come from one sample, sequenced in a study of T cells in Graves' hyperthyroidism and ophthalmopathy (dated by TCRdb to 2018 to 2020). Library prep was done by multiplex PCR. The data were produced on an Illumina HiSeq 2000. The TCR beta CDR3 regions were amplified from RNA transcripts. The first round of RT-PCR for the TCR CDR3 was performed with the HTBI primer set and the Qiagen OneStep RT-PCR kit. TCRdb reprocessing: public reads trimmed at Q25 with fastp, clones called with MiXCR, in-frame beta chains kept. For every CDR3 protein sequence, its rows merge into one entry that carries the most common genes and DNA. The sample table shows over 350,000 distinct CDR3 sequences, and roughly 15% are seen once. The biggest ten clones account for roughly 13% of the sample. Sequencing was done on a sample of blood. These receptors were collected from a man younger than 35 with Graves' ophthalmopathy.

The genes are TRBV13 and TRBJ1-4; D is possibly TRBD1 (5 bases). The germline gives CDR1 PRHDT, CDR2 FYEKMQ (reference sequence). The CDR3 has 14 amino acids. The V end lost 5 bases, the J end lost 0 bases, and 7 bases lay between the germline ends. For the CDR3, the DNA is TGTGCCAGCAGCCCGGACACAACTAATGAAAAACTGTTTTTT. Translating it yields CASSPDTTNEKLFF.

The V and J genes are TRBV6-7 and TRBJ2-2; weak D call: TRBD2 (6 bases). TRBV6-7 is annotated as an ORF whose role is uncertain. The CDR3 extends over 12 amino acids. The DNA for the CDR3 is TGTGCAGGAGGGGTGAACACCGGGGAGCTGTTTTTT. Its translation: CAGGVNTGELFF.

This clonotype showed up many times. This sequence joins TRBV20-1 and TRBJ1-2; possibly TRBD1 for D (5 bases). There are 14 residues in the CDR3. V dropped 2 bases and J dropped 5 bases, with 15 bases sitting between them. Germline assignment: CDR1 DFQATT and CDR2 SNEGSKA (reference sequence). Here the CDR3 DNA reads TGCAGTGCTAGACCGGGACCGGGGGTTTATGGCTACACCTTC. It encodes CSARPGPGVYGYTF.

In its sample, this clonotype was seen many times. The V gene is TRBV10-2, the J gene TRBJ1-2; 7 nucleotides agree with TRBD1. The CDR3 sequence is 13 residues long. Per the germline V gene, CDR1 is WSHSY and CDR2 is SAAADI. After removal of 5 bases from V and 6 bases from J, the junction contained 6 bases not matched to a gene. The CDR3, as DNA: TGCGCCAGCAGTATGGAAGGGGGCCATGGCTACACCTTC. Translating gives CASSMEGGHGYTF.

The chain carries TRBV4-2 and TRBJ2-3; D is perhaps TRBD2 (5 bases). From germline, CDR1 is LGHNA and CDR2 YNFKEQ. V lost 1 base and J 2 bases, leaving 13 bases between the germline ends. The CDR3 is 16 residues long. This CDR3 is CASSQVVGELTDTQYF. CDR3 sequence (DNA): TGTGCCAGCAGCCAAGTGGTGGGAGAACTCACAGATACGCAGTATTTT.

The sample holds a few counts of this clonotype. The chain recombines TRBV27 with TRBJ1-4; D is uncertain. V shed 5 bases and J shed 8 bases, with 12 bases lying between them. The germline V gene encodes CDR1 MNHEY and CDR2 SMNVEV (reference sequence). This CDR3 contains 13 residues. In nucleotides, the CDR3 is TGTGCCAGCAGTGACACCCTGGGGGAAAAACTGTTTTTT. Translated: CASSDTLGEKLFF. Full variable domain (missing parts from reference TRBV27 and TRBJ1-4): EAQVTQNPRYLITVTGKKLTVTCSQNMNHEYMSWYRQDPGLGLRQIYYSMNVEVTDKGDVPEGYKVSRKEKRNFPLILESPSPNQTSLYFCASSDTLGEKLFFGSGTQLSVL.

There are many counts of this clonotype. The V gene is TRBV19, the J gene TRBJ2-1; D gene unclear. This CDR3 is built from 16 residues. The V gene's germline CDR1 is LNHDA and CDR2 SQIVND (reference sequence). Trimming pared 5 bases from V and 0 bases from J, leaving 14 bases between. The CDR3 region is CASSGDPYRSYNEQFF. CDR3 DNA: TGTGCCAGTAGTGGAGACCCGTACCGCTCCTACAATGAGCAGTTCTTC.

This clonotype was seen ten or more times. V is TRBV4-1 and J is TRBJ1-4; no definite D call. V was trimmed by 4 bases and J by 8 bases, leaving 17 bases between them. The CDR3 runs 15 residues. Germline lookup yields CDR1 MGHRA and CDR2 YSYEKL. In DNA form, the CDR3 reads TGCGCCAGCAGCCTTGGACCGACGGTCGGAGAAAAACTGTTTTTT. Translating it yields CASSLGPTVGEKLFF.

This clonotype was counted between two and nine times. This chain joins TRBV5-5 and TRBJ2-3; no definite D call. The CDR3 is 14 residues long. Germline V gene lookup returns CDR1 SGHKS and CDR2 YYEKEE (reference sequence). The germline V and J ends were trimmed by 4 bases and 4 bases, with 13 bases remaining between them. Written as DNA, the CDR3 is TGTGCCAGCAGCGAACGAACCATATCAGATACGCAGTATTTT. Its translation is CASSERTISDTQYF.

CDR3 sequence reads: CAWVPSGLYNEQFF. DNA of the CDR3: TGTGCCTGGGTTCCTAGCGGGCTTTACAATGAGCAGTTCTTC. J is TRBJ2-1 and V is TRBV30; the match to TRBD2 covers 8 bases. The CDR3 loop spans 14 amino acids. Trimming removed 5 bases from V and 4 bases from J; junction bases left unmatched: 7. Germline V lookup: CDR1 GTSNPN, CDR2 SVGIG (reference sequence).

This clonotype has only a few counts. The V call is TRBV6-1, the J call TRBJ2-5, with D tentatively TRBD1 (5 bases). From germline, CDR1 is MNHNS and CDR2 SASEGT. CDR3 length: 12 amino acids. V lost 8 bases, J lost 4 bases, and 11 bases lay in between. CDR3 sequence: CASAGDRETQYF. The DNA for the CDR3 is TGTGCCAGCGCCGGAGACAGAGAGACCCAGTACTTC.

This clonotype has ten or more counts. The J gene is TRBJ2-1, the V gene TRBV7-9; 15 positions agree with TRBD2. The V segment lost 3 bases and the J segment 2 bases; nucleotides outside the gene matches: 2. In germline, CDR1 is SEHNR, CDR2 FQNEAQ (reference sequence). This CDR3 is built from 17 residues. CDR3 in DNA: TGTGCCAGCAGCTTCAGGACTAGCGGGAGGGCCTACAATGAGCAGTTCTTC. Amino acids: CASSFRTSGRAYNEQFF.

This clonotype was detected many times. CDR3 in amino acids: CASTNRGLGSYEQYF. The CDR3 region has the DNA TGTGCCAGCACCAACCGAGGACTGGGATCCTACGAGCAGTACTTC. The gene calls are TRBV5-5 and TRBJ2-7; D possibly corresponds to TRBD2 (5 bases). CDR3 length: 15 residues. V was cut by 6 bases and J by 1 base, with 17 bases left in between. Per germline, CDR1 SGHKS and CDR2 YYEKEE (reference sequence).

The table lists this clonotype with a few counts. The chain has TRBV30 and TRBJ2-7, with D possibly TRBD1 on 6 matching bases. Trimming cost V 3 bases and J 4 bases, with 25 bases left between them. Germline-derived CDR1 and CDR2 are GTSNPN and SVGIG (reference sequence). The CDR3 totals 17 residues. The CDR3 coding sequence is TGTGCCTGGAGCCGACCGAGCTCAGGGGTTTTGATGTACGAGCAGTACTTC. Translating gives CAWSRPSSGVLMYEQYF. Combining the CDR3 with reference TRBV30 and TRBJ2-7 gives the whole variable domain SQTIHQWPATLVQPVGSPLSLECTVEGTSNPNLYWYRQAAGRGLQLLFYSVGIGQISSEVPQNLSASRPQDRQFILSSKKLLLSDSGFYLCAWSRPSSGVLMYEQYFGPGTRLTVT.

Worth noting for this clonotype: A read error may be the cause here, since a much bigger clone is one base away. This sequence joins TRBV2 and TRBJ2-7, with 9 positions matching TRBD1. The germline CDR1 and CDR2 sequences are SNHLY and FYNNEI. With 6 bases clipped from V and 3 bases from J, the junction kept 6 bases outside the gene matches. The CDR3 sequence is 14 residues long. In nucleotides, the CDR3 is TGTGCCAGCAGCTCCCGGGACAGGGTCTACGAGCAGTACTTC. The encoded protein is CASSSRDRVYEQYF. The entire variable domain, with the rest obtained from reference TRBV2 and TRBJ2-7, is as follows: EPEVTQTPSHQVTQMGQEVILRCVPISNHLYFYWYRQILGQKVEFLVSFYNNEISEKSEIFDDQFSVERPDGSNFTLKIRSTKLEDSAMYFCASSSRDRVYEQYFGPGTRLTVT.

There are a few counts of this clonotype. The J gene is TRBJ2-1, the V gene TRBV4-1; no reliable D call. The germline CDR1 and CDR2 sequences are MGHRA and YSYEKL. The V and J ends lost 2 bases and 6 bases respectively, with 11 bases between them. The CDR3 spans 14 residues. CDR3 in amino acids: CASSQPGQPNEQFF. As DNA, the CDR3 is TGCGCCAGCAGCCAACCGGGCCAGCCCAATGAGCAGTTCTTC.

This clonotype was seen more than once but under ten times. A much larger clonotype is one base distant, so this may be a read error. The CDR3 region is CVSSPAPSGTQYF. CDR3 in DNA: TGTGTCAGCAGCCCGGCGCCCTCAGGGACCCAGTACTTC. The chain recombines TRBV7-9 with TRBJ2-5; D remains ambiguous. Per the germline V gene, CDR1 is SEHNR and CDR2 is FQNEAQ (reference sequence). The CDR3 is 13 amino acids.

This clonotype was counted ten times or more. V usage is TRBV5-6 and J usage is TRBJ1-1, with a weak D call TRBD1 (6 bases). Trimming removed 2 bases from V and 5 bases from J, with 13 bases in between. The CDR3 totals 14 residues. Germline assignment: CDR1 SGHDT and CDR2 YYEEEE. The CDR3 bases are TGTGCCAGCAGCTTAGGGGGAGGTCCGACTGAAGCTTTCTTT. It codes for CASSLGGGPTEAFF.

The rearrangement joins TRBV5-1 to TRBJ1-4, with D maybe TRBD1 (5 bases). Germline assignment: CDR1 SGHRS and CDR2 YFSETQ. The CDR3 contains 15 residues. Deletions cut 4 bases from V and 0 bases from J, with 10 bases between. In DNA, the CDR3 is TGCGCCAGCAGCCCTAGGGGAACAACTAATGAAAAACTGTTTTTT. This gives the protein CASSPRGTTNEKLFF.

This clonotype occurred a few times. The rearrangement joins TRBV14 to TRBJ2-1; D unresolved. Germline assignment: CDR1 SGHDN and CDR2 FVKESK. V lost 4 bases and J 2 bases, leaving 6 bases between the germline ends. The CDR3 runs 13 residues. CDR3 in amino acids: CASSPNAYNEQFF. DNA of the CDR3: TGTGCCAGCAGCCCGAATGCCTACAATGAGCAGTTCTTC.

The V gene is TRBV6-5, the J gene TRBJ2-5; D assignment may be TRBD1 or TRBD2 (5 bases each). This CDR3 spans 14 amino acids. V lost 2 bases to trimming and J lost 4 bases, with 11 bases between them. The V gene's germline CDR1 is MNHEY and CDR2 SVGAGI. CDR3 sequence: CASSYQDSGETQYF. The CDR3 nucleotides read TGTGCCAGCAGTTACCAAGACAGCGGAGAGACCCAGTACTTC.

This clonotype turned up a few times. The chain carries TRBV20-1 and TRBJ2-7, with 7 bases lining up with TRBD1. Germline CDR1 reads DFQATT; CDR2 reads SNEGSKA (reference sequence). CDR3 size: 14 residues. Trimming took 6 bases from V and 0 from J; bases not matched to a gene: 8. This CDR3 is CSAPPWDSSYEQYF. As DNA, the CDR3 is TGCAGTGCCCCACCATGGGACAGCTCCTACGAGCAGTACTTC.

Of note for this clonotype: A much larger clone differs from this one at a single base, so this may be a read error. V usage is TRBV12-3 or TRBV12-4 and J usage is TRBJ2-1, with D unclear. The CDR3 extends over 11 amino acids. V lost 3 bases, J lost 10 bases, and 7 bases lay in between. This CDR3 is CASSFAIEQFF. In nucleotides, the CDR3 is TGTGCCAGCAGTTTCGCAATAGAGCAGTTCTTC.

This clonotype was seen ten or more times. The chain joins TRBV7-2 to TRBJ1-1; perhaps TRBD1 as D (6 bases). CDR1 and CDR2 (germline): SGHTA, FQGNSA. CDR3 size: 15 residues. V was trimmed by 5 bases and J by 0 bases, leaving 13 bases between them. CDR3 in DNA: TGTGCCAGCAGCGTAGGGGGACACTTGAACACTGAAGCTTTCTTT. Amino acid sequence: CASSVGGHLNTEAFF.

This clonotype came up a few times. V is TRBV11-2 and J is TRBJ2-6, with a tentative D call TRBD2 (5 bases). CDR1 is SGHAT and CDR2 is FQNNGV in the germline V gene. V shed 6 bases and J shed 4 bases, with 25 bases lying between them. The CDR3 contains 19 residues. This chain's CDR3 is CASSTLRGLYSGGANVLTF. In DNA form, the CDR3 reads TGTGCCAGCAGTACCCTGAGAGGGTTATACTCTGGCGGGGCCAACGTCCTGACTTTC.

This clonotype was detected ten times or more. V gene TRBV5-1 combines with J gene TRBJ1-2; D unclear. V was shortened by 4 bases and J by 0 bases, with 13 bases between the two germline ends. The CDR3 spans 15 residues. Germline V CDR1 and CDR2: SGHRS, YFSETQ. The CDR3 DNA reads as TGCGCCAGCAGCAACGCTGAAAGAGCTAACTATGGCTACACCTTC. Protein sequence: CASSNAERANYGYTF.

There are many counts of this clonotype. The chain employs TRBV6-6 and TRBJ2-3, with 9 bases identical to TRBD2. This CDR3 has 17 amino acids. V was pared by 2 bases and J by 2 bases, with 8 bases of the junction left unmatched. Germline CDR1 reads MNHNY; CDR2 reads SVGAGI (reference sequence). The CDR3: CASSYLGLAGTTDTQYF. CDR3 nucleotides: TGTGCCAGCAGTTACCTGGGACTAGCAGGGACCACAGATACGCAGTATTTT.

The chain couples TRBV18 to TRBJ2-1; 8 bases fit TRBD1. The V and J ends lost 2 bases and 2 bases, in that order; junction bases with no gene match: 8. The length of the CDR3 is 17 residues. Germline lookup yields CDR1 KGHSH and CDR2 LQKENI. The CDR3 DNA sequence: TGTGCCAGCTCACCAGGACAGGGTCATCTCGCCTACAATGAGCAGTTCTTC. Amino acid sequence: CASSPGQGHLAYNEQFF.

This chain joins TRBV14 and TRBJ2-1; no clear D. This CDR3 has 14 amino acids. Trimming cost V 3 bases and J 6 bases, with 12 bases left between them. CDR1 SGHDN and CDR2 FVKESK come from the germline V gene. The CDR3: CASSHGPLPNEQFF. The CDR3 DNA follows: TGTGCCAGCAGCCATGGACCTTTACCCAATGAGCAGTTCTTC.

Note on this clonotype: A read error is possible here, since a much larger clone lies one base away. V gene TRBV3-1 combines with J gene TRBJ2-1; D remains ambiguous. Germline V CDR1 and CDR2: LGHDT, YNNKEL (reference sequence). The CDR3 has 15 amino acids. V dropped 2 bases and J dropped 0 bases, with 8 bases sitting between them. The CDR3 here is CASSQSVPSYNEQFF. CDR3 coding DNA: TGTGCCAGCAGCCAAAGTGTACCCTCCTACAATGAGCAGTTCTTC.

This clonotype was seen repeatedly, ten times or more. J is TRBJ1-6 and V is TRBV7-2; D is possibly TRBD1 (5 bases). The CDR3 contains 12 residues. Germline V gives CDR1 SGHTA, CDR2 FQGNSA. The V and J ends lost 6 bases and 14 bases respectively, with 14 bases between them. DNA for the CDR3: TGTGCCAGCAGGGCCGGGGGGGATTCCCTCCACTTT. Translation gives CASRAGGDSLHF.